This paragraph covers one T cell receptor (beta chain) sequence. The CDR3 is 14 residues long. The germline CDR1 and CDR2 sequences are MNHNS and SASEGT. V shed 3 bases and J shed 1 base, with 9 bases lying between them. The data derive from a study of blood T cells in healthy people across ages. For the second PCR, which ran for roughly 6 to 12 cycles, a sample-barcoded 5' primer and a J-beta primer mix were used. From the 5' RACE reads, TCRdb called clonotypes with MiXCR, one entry per CDR3 protein. The sample contains about 1.8 million distinct CDR3 sequences, about 49% of which appear only once. This receptor was taken from a middle-aged woman in good health. The chain is built from TRBV6-1 and TRBJ1-1; no reliable D call. The specimen was blood. The CDR3 sequence is CASSDGLWNTEAFF. The DNA of the CDR3 is TGTGCCAGCAGTGATGGCCTTTGGAACACTGAAGCTTTCTTT.